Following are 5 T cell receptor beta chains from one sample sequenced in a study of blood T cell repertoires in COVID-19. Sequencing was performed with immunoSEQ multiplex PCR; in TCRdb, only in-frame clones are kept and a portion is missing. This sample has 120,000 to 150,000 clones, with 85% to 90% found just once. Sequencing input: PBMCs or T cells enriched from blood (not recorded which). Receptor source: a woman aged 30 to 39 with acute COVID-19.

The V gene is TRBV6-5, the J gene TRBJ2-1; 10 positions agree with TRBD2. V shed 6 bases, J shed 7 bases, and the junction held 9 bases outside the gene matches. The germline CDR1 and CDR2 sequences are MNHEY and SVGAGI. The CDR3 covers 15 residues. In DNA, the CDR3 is TGTGCCAGCAGCCTCCTAGCGGGAGAGGGGAATGAGCAGTTCTTC. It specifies CASSLLAGEGNEQFF.

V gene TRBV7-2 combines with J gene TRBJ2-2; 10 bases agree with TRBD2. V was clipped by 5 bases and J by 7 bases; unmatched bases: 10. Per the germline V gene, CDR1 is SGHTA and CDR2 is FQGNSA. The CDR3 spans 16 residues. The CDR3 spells CASSASPSGSIGELFF. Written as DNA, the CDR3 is TGTGCCAGCAGCGCCTCTCCTAGCGGGAGTATCGGGGAGCTGTTTTTT.

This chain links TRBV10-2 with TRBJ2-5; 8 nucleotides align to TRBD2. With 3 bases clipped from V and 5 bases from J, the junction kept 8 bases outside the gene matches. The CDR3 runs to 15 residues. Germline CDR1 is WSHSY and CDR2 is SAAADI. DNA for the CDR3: TGCGCCAGCAGTGACGCCGGGAGGGCAGGGGAGACCCAGTACTTC. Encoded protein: CASSDAGRAGETQYF.

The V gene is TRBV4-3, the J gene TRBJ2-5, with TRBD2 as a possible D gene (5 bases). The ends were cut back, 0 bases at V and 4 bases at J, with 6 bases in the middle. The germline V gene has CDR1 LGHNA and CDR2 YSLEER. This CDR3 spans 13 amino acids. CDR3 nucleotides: TGCGCCAGCAGCCAAGATCGGGGAGAGACCCAGTACTTC. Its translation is CASSQDRGETQYF.

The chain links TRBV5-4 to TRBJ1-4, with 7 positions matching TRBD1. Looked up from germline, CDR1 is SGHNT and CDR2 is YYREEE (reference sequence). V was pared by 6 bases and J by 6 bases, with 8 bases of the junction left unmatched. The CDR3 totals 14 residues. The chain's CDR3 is CASTKQGHDEKLFF. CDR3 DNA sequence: TGTGCCAGCACCAAACAGGGGCACGATGAAAAACTGTTTTTT.